This T cell receptor beta chain appears in the sequencing data of a study of blood T cell repertoires in COVID-19. Study context: The United States, Italy and Spain supplied acute and convalescent COVID-19 samples.

The V gene's germline CDR1 is SGHAT and CDR2 FQNNGV. The trim removed 2 bases at V and 5 bases at J, leaving 3 bases unmatched. This CDR3 has 14 amino acids. A few counts support this clone. Libraries were prepared by immunoSEQ multiplex PCR; TCRdb keeps only in-frame clonotypes and omits some of them. The sample contains a few hundred thousand clones, 87% of which appear only once. The study assigned cohorts using participant-reported clinical history. The J gene is TRBJ2-7, the V gene TRBV11-2, with 10 bases that match TRBD2. The clonotype comes from a woman in her thirties who had recovered from COVID-19. Material: PBMCs or T cells enriched from blood (not recorded which). The CDR3 coding sequence is TGTGCCAGCAGCTTACCTAGCGGGAGTAACGAGCAGTACTTC. The encoded protein is CASSLPSGSNEQYF.